The clone carrying this TCR beta chain has ten or more counts. Its antigen is currently unknown. This CDR3 spans 13 amino acids. Trimming left V 1 base short and J 4 bases short, with 7 bases between. The germline V gene encodes CDR1 MDHEN and CDR2 SYDVKM. The data are from a study of spatial heterogeneity in lung cancer. Study overall: Detected sequences consistently included more beta-chain ones than alpha-chain ones. A unique TCR and UMI combination showed up more than ten times in raw reads, on average.

Findings of the study overall: Expanded tumor TCRs that were ubiquitous appeared in blood more at resection than follow-up.

Using its own MiXCR run on the 5' RACE reads, TCRdb lists one record per CDR3 protein. The data hold over 45,000 distinct CDR3 sequences, with about 5.8% observed a single time. This sample's time point: sample taken at primary tumor resection. The authors sequenced whole RNA from tumor, nontumor lung or frozen PBMC without sorting. Samples were obtained from about 72 donors, all untreated early-stage non-small cell lung cancer patients. The TCR comes from a male donor with early-stage non-small cell lung cancer. The sequenced sample was PBMCs, obtained at surgery. The chain is built from TRBV28 and TRBJ1-2; the D is unclear. CDR3 protein: CASSLYGSYGYTF. As DNA, the CDR3 is TGTGCCAGCAGTTTATATGGGAGCTATGGCTACACCTTC.